This T cell receptor (beta chain) derives from a study of shared clonotypes between healthy human individuals. Naive CD8 cells were CD45RO-negative, positively selected for CCR7, excluding terminally differentiated effector memory CD45RA+ cells. The table came from immunoSEQ multiplex PCR; TCRdb's copy has only in-frame clones and leaves some out. The sample includes some 2.1 million clones, roughly 95% seen only once; the top ten take 1.5% to 2%. General observations from the study: A handful of donors had roughly 5.2% of their naive CD4 clonotypes in common. Represented genetic and exposure-history diversity was restricted by having few donors. On the whole, naive subsets had larger estimated richness than memory subsets had.

Details on this clone: Its specificity is unknown.

The V end was cut by 6 bases, the J end by 6 bases, with 10 bases between. The CDR3 extends over 12 amino acids. CDR1 MNHEY and CDR2 SMNVEV come from the germline V gene (reference sequence). Sequenced input: naive CD8+ T cells from PBMCs. This sequence was found in a man aged 18 to 29 in good health. Some clones in this sample may be carry-over from other donors' samples. This chain joins TRBV27 and TRBJ2-3; D unclear. In nucleotides, the CDR3 is TGTGCCAGCAGCCCCGTCGGGGATACGCAGTATTTT. Its translation is CASSPVGDTQYF.